This is a list of T cell receptor beta chains from one sample in a study of monozygotic twins with inflammatory bowel disease. TCRdb reprocessed the 5' RACE reads and reports one entry per CDR3 protein, with no DNA. The sample data list about 300,000 distinct CDR3 sequences. Sequenced input: blood. These TCRs come from a human donor with ulcerative colitis or Crohn's disease, or a healthy co-twin of an affected twin (not recorded which). Both conserved end residues are part of each CDR3. Each record gives: J gene, V gene, CDR3 protein.

j_gene: TRBJ2-3; v_gene: TRBV2; CDR3aa: CASSRQVKKYF
j_gene: TRBJ1-1; v_gene: TRBV27; CDR3aa: CATQPTALGPNTEAFF
j_gene: TRBJ2-4; v_gene: TRBV19; CDR3aa: CASSIDLRRMDIQYF
j_gene: TRBJ2-3; v_gene: TRBV2; CDR3aa: CASSDVAGRPSTDTQYF
j_gene: TRBJ1-5; v_gene: TRBV6-5; CDR3aa: CASSYSRGSNQPQHF
j_gene: TRBJ2-1; v_gene: TRBV18; CDR3aa: CASSPGTGEGNEQFF
j_gene: TRBJ2-3; v_gene: TRBV7-2; CDR3aa: CASSTGQGVITDTQYF
j_gene: TRBJ2-7; v_gene: TRBV28; CDR3aa: CASSRRTGRNEQYF
j_gene: TRBJ2-5; v_gene: TRBV5-1; CDR3aa: CASRTGWSQETQYF
j_gene: TRBJ1-5; v_gene: TRBV18; CDR3aa: CASSKVRQGARSNQPQHF
j_gene: TRBJ1-3; v_gene: TRBV28; CDR3aa: CASRGQGHFGNTIYF
j_gene: TRBJ2-1; v_gene: TRBV19; CDR3aa: CASSTGPRGEQFF
j_gene: TRBJ1-5; v_gene: TRBV7-9; CDR3aa: CASSPMGVRDQPQHF
j_gene: TRBJ1-2; v_gene: TRBV6-1; CDR3aa: CASSKQGAWGYTF
j_gene: TRBJ1-4; v_gene: TRBV27; CDR3aa: CASSLLGANEKLFF
j_gene: TRBJ2-5; v_gene: TRBV13; CDR3aa: CASSLPARGWQETQYF
j_gene: TRBJ2-5; v_gene: TRBV6-1; CDR3aa: CASTQGLFWETQYF
j_gene: TRBJ1-1; v_gene: TRBV3-1; CDR3aa: CASSQGGGVGMNTEAFF
j_gene: TRBJ2-5; v_gene: TRBV7-9; CDR3aa: CASGRGKQETQYF
j_gene: TRBJ2-1; v_gene: TRBV6-5; CDR3aa: CASSYGGRTEQFF